The rows below give T cell receptor beta chains drawn from one sample of a study of neurological immune-mediated disorders. TCRdb re-called the 5' RACE reads through MiXCR, storing one row per CDR3 protein. Among more than 70,000 distinct CDR3 sequences listed, 17% were seen once. Material: PBMCs. These receptors were collected from a woman in her forties in good health. The CDR3 runs from the conserved cysteine through the conserved F or W. The order of the fields is clone size, V gene, J gene, D gene, CDR3 DNA, CDR3 protein. The D gene is left open where the match is weak. Size tells how often a clone was seen (once, few, many) or the class of an expanded clone, and some rows leave it out.

many,TRBV7-2,TRBJ1-2,TRBD1,TGTGCCAGCACCGAGGACGGGACAGGCTCGTATGGCTACACCTTC,CASTEDGTGSYGYTF
many,TRBV20-1,TRBJ2-7,NA,TGCAGTGCCGCGGGGACATCGGTTAGCGAGCAGTACTTC,CSAAGTSVSEQYF
many,TRBV20-1,TRBJ1-5,TRBD1,TGCAGTGCTAGAGTCCCGACAGGGGCCAAGGGACAGCCCCAGCATTTT,CSARVPTGAKGQPQHF
many,TRBV5-1,TRBJ1-2,TRBD1,TGCGCCAGCAGCATACCGGGACAGGGCCATGGCTACACCTTC,CASSIPGQGHGYTF
many,TRBV6-2/TRBV6-3,TRBJ2-3,NA,TGTGCCAGCAGTTACGATCGGGCCGTCCTTCAATTGGATACGCAGTATTTT,CASSYDRAVLQLDTQYF
NA,TRBV5-6,TRBJ2-5,NA,TGTGCCAGCAGCTTGGCGGGCAGGATTTTTCAAGAGACCCAGTACTTC,CASSLAGRIFQETQYF
many,TRBV5-6,TRBJ2-3,TRBD2,TGTGCCAGCAGCTTTACAATCGGGACTAGCGGGACAGATACGCAGTATTTT,CASSFTIGTSGTDTQYF
NA,TRBV6-1,TRBJ1-3,NA,TGTGCCAGCAGTGTTCAGGGGCCGGGAAACACCATATATTTT,CASSVQGPGNTIYF
many,TRBV5-5,TRBJ2-1,NA,TGTGCCAGCAGCTTTTTCCCGGCCTCCTACAATGAGCAGTTCTTC,CASSFFPASYNEQFF
many,TRBV14,TRBJ2-7,NA,TGTGCCAGCAGCCAAGTCTCTCCCGGGGAGCAGTACTTC,CASSQVSPGEQYF
many,TRBV5-1,TRBJ1-2,NA,TGCGCCAGCAGCCCGAACGCCGGGCCGGAATATGGCTACACCTTC,CASSPNAGPEYGYTF
many,TRBV7-2,TRBJ2-5,NA,TGTGCCAGCAGCGGAAGGGGGGCGCGAGAGACCCAGTACTTC,CASSGRGARETQYF
few,TRBV20-1,TRBJ2-1,TRBD2,TGCAGTGCTCGGACTAGCGGACTATACAATGAGCAGTTCTTC,CSARTSGLYNEQFF
many,TRBV10-3,TRBJ1-3,NA,TGTGCCCATTCCGGGGGCCACTCTGGAAACACCATATATTTT,CAHSGGHSGNTIYF
many,TRBV4-3,TRBJ2-3,NA,TGCGCCAGCAGCCCAGGTGTTGCAAGCACAGATACGCAGTATTTT,CASSPGVASTDTQYF
many,TRBV28,TRBJ2-1,NA,TGTGCCAGCAGTTTCGGTGTCCGGCAGGTCTCCTACAATGAGCAGTTCTTC,CASSFGVRQVSYNEQFF
many,TRBV7-8,TRBJ2-7,NA,TGTGCCAGCAGCTTTGCAAGCGGTACTACCTACGAGCAGTACTTC,CASSFASGTTYEQYF
many,TRBV7-2,TRBJ2-1,NA,TGTGCCAGCAGCTTAGGGTCGGGCTCCTACAATGAGCAGTTCTTC,CASSLGSGSYNEQFF
many,TRBV5-1,TRBJ1-6,NA,TGCGCCAGCAGCCTGGGACAAGGAAGTACTTCACCCCTCCACTTT,CASSLGQGSTSPLHF
many,TRBV12-3/TRBV12-4,TRBJ1-5,NA,TGTGCCAGCAGTTTAACGGACACCAATCAGCCCCAGCATTTT,CASSLTDTNQPQHF
many,TRBV6-6,TRBJ1-2,NA,TGTGCCAGCAGTCTTCCTGGGGTCCAGACAGGAGGGGACGGGGTTGGCTACACCTTC,CASSLPGVQTGGDGVGYTF
few,TRBV12-5,TRBJ2-7,NA,TGTGCTAGTGGTTTGTCGCCAGGGTCCTACGAGCAGTACTTC,CASGLSPGSYEQYF
many,TRBV7-2,TRBJ1-1,NA,TGTGCCAGCAGCTTGGGTCCCGGACGTATGGCTTTCTTT,CASSLGPGRMAFF
many,TRBV4-3,TRBJ1-1,NA,TGCGCCAGCAGCCAGGAAGGATTCGGGACGGGCACTGAAGCTTTCTTT,CASSQEGFGTGTEAFF
many,TRBV20-1,TRBJ2-7,NA,TGCAGTGCCCTAGTTTGGGGGGGCAGGACTTACGAGCAGTACTTC,CSALVWGGRTYEQYF
many,TRBV20-1,TRBJ2-3,NA,TGCAGTGCTAGAGATCCGGGGAGCACAGATACGCAGTATTTT,CSARDPGSTDTQYF
many,TRBV6-5,TRBJ2-7,TRBD1,TGTGCCAGCAGTTCGACAGACAGGGAAGACGAGCAGTACTTC,CASSSTDREDEQYF
many,TRBV5-1,TRBJ2-3,NA,TGCGCCAGCAGCTTGGAGATCCCCACAGATACGCAGTATTTT,CASSLEIPTDTQYF
many,TRBV3-1,TRBJ2-2,TRBD2,TGTGCCAGCAGCGTACTGGGGGGGGCGAACACCGGGGAGCTGTTTTTT,CASSVLGGANTGELFF
many,TRBV5-6,TRBJ2-2,NA,TGTGCCAGCAGCTTGGAGGGACTCATGAACACCGGGGAGCTGTTTTTT,CASSLEGLMNTGELFF
many,TRBV5-1,TRBJ1-1,NA,TGCGCCAGCAGCCCCACCGGGGCGATTAACACTGAAGCTTTCTTT,CASSPTGAINTEAFF
NA,TRBV5-6,TRBJ2-5,NA,TGTGCCAGCAGCTTGGTATGGGAGCAAGAGACCCAGTACTTC,CASSLVWEQETQYF
NA,TRBV6-5,TRBJ2-7,NA,TGTGCCAGCAGTTACGAGCAGGCCAGGCACGAGCAGTACTTC,CASSYEQARHEQYF
NA,TRBV5-1,TRBJ2-3,TRBD2,TGCGCCAGCAGCTTGGGGGCTAGCGGGAGGAAGGATACGCAGTATTTT,CASSLGASGRKDTQYF